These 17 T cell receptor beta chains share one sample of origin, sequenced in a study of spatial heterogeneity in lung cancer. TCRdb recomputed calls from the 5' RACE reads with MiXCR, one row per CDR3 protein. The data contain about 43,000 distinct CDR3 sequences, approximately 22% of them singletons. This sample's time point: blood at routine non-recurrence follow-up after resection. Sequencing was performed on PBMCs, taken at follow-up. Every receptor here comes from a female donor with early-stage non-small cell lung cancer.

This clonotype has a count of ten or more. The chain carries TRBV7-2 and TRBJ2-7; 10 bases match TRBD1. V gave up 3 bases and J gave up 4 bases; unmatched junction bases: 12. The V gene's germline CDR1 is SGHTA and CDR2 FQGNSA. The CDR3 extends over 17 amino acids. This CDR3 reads CASSFIAGWGQGYEQYF. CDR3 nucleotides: TGTGCCAGCAGCTTCATAGCGGGTTGGGGACAGGGGTACGAGCAGTACTTC. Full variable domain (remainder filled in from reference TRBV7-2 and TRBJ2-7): GAGVSQSPSNKVTEKGKDVELRCDPISGHTALYWYRQSLGQGLEFLIYFQGNSAPDKSGLPSDRFSAERTGGSVSTLTIQRTQQEDSAVYLCASSFIAGWGQGYEQYFGPGTRLTVT.

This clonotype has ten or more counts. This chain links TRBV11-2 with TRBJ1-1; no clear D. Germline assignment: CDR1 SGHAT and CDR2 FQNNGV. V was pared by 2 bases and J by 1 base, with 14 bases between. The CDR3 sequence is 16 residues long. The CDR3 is CASSLTPGRGNTEAFF. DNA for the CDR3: TGTGCCAGCAGCTTAACTCCGGGTCGGGGGAACACTGAAGCTTTCTTT.

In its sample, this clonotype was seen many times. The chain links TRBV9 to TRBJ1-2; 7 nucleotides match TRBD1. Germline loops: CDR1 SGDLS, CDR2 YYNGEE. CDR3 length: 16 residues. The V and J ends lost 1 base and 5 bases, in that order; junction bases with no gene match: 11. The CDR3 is CASSVLTGPEHYGYTF. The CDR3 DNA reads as TGTGCCAGCAGCGTACTGACAGGGCCGGAACATTATGGCTACACCTTC.

DNA of the CDR3: TGTGCCAGCAGTTCCGGACCGGGACTAACGAACAATGAGCAGTTCTTC. This encodes CASSSGPGLTNNEQFF. The gene calls are TRBV7-9 and TRBJ2-1; the match to TRBD2 covers 7 bases. V was clipped by 6 bases and J by 5 bases; unmatched bases: 13. The CDR3 runs 16 residues. Germline loops: CDR1 SEHNR, CDR2 FQNEAQ (reference sequence).

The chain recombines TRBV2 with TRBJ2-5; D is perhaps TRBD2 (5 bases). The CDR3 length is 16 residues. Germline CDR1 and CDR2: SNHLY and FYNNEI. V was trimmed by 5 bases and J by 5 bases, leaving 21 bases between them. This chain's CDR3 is CASSSRKRGWRETQYF. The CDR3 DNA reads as TGTGCCAGCAGTTCCAGAAAACGGGGATGGAGGGAGACCCAGTACTTC.

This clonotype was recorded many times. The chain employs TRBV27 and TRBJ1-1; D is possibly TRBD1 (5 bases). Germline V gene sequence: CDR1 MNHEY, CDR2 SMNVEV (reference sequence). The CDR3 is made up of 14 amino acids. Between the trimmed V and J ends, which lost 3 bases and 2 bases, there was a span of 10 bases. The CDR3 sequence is CASSFPGPNTEAFF. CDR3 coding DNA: TGTGCCAGCAGTTTTCCAGGGCCCAACACTGAAGCTTTCTTT.

The DNA of the CDR3 is TGTGCCAGCAAACCAGAGCAGTACTTC. This codes for CASKPEQYF. The gene calls are TRBV27 and TRBJ2-7; D uncertain. The CDR3 covers 9 residues. Germline CDR1 is MNHEY and CDR2 is SMNVEV (reference sequence). V shed 7 bases and J shed 7 bases, with 5 bases lying between them.

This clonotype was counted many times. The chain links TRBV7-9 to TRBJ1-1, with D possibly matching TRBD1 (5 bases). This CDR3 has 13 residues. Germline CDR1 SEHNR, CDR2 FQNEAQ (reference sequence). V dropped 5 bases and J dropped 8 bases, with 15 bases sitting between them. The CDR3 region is CASSPLGAGEAFF. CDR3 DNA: TGTGCCAGCAGCCCCTTAGGGGCCGGAGAAGCTTTCTTT.

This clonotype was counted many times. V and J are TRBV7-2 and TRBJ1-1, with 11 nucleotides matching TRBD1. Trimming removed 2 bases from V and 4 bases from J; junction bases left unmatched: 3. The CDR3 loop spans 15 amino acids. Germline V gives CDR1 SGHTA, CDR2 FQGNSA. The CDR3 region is CASSLFGQGATEAFF. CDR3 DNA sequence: TGTGCCAGCAGCTTATTTGGACAGGGGGCCACTGAAGCTTTCTTT.

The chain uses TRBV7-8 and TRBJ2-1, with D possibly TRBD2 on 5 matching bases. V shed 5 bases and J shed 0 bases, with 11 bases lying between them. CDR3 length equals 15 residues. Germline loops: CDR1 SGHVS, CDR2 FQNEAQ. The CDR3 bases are TGTGCCAGCAGCCGGAGCGGAACCTCCTACAATGAGCAGTTCTTC. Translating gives CASSRSGTSYNEQFF.

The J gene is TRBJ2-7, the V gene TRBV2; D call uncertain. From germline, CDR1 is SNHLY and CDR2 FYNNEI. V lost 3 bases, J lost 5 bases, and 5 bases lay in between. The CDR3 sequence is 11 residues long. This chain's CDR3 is CASSDFNEQYV. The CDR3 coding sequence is TGTGCCAGCAGTGATTTCAACGAGCAGTACGTC.

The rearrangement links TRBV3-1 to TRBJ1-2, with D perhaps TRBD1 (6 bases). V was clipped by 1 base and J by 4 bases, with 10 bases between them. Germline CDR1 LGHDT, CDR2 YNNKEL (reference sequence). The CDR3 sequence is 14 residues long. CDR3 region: CASSQGQASYGYTF. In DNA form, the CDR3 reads TGTGCCAGCAGCCAAGGACAGGCCAGCTATGGCTACACCTTC.

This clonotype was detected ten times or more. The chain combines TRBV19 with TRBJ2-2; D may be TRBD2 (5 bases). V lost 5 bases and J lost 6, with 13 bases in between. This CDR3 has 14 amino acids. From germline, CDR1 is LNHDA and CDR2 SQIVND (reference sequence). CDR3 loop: CASSAAGFAGELFF. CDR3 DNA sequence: TGTGCCAGTAGTGCGGCGGGTTTCGCCGGGGAGCTGTTTTTT.

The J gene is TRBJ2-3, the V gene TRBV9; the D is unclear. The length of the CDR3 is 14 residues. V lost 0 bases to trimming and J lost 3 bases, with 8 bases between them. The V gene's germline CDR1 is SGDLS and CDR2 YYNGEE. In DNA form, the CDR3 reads TGTGCCAGCAGCGTAGAGGGAAGGACAGATACGCAGTATTTT. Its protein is CASSVEGRTDTQYF. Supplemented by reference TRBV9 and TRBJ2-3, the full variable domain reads DSGVTQTPKHLITATGQRVTLRCSPRSGDLSVYWYQQSLDQGLQFLIQYYNGEERAKGNILERFSAQQFPDLHSELNLSSLELGDSALYFCASSVEGRTDTQYFGPGTRLTVL.

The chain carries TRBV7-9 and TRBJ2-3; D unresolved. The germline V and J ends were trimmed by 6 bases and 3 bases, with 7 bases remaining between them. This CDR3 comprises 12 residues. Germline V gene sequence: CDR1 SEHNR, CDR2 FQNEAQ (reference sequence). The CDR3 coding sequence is TGTGCCAGCAGGGTTGGGACAGATACGCAGTATTTT. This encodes CASRVGTDTQYF. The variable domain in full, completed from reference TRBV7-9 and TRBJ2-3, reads DTGVSQNPRHKITKRGQNVTFRCDPISEHNRLYWYRQTLGQGPEFLTYFQNEAQLEKSRLLSDRFSAERPKGSFSTLEIQRTEQGDSAMYLCASRVGTDTQYFGPGTRLTVL.

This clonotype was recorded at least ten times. Written as DNA, the CDR3 is TGTGCCAGCAGCTTCGGCCCATCCTACGAGCAGTACTTC. Translation gives CASSFGPSYEQYF. The chain uses TRBV7-9 and TRBJ2-7; D unclear. The length of the CDR3 is 13 residues. Looked up from germline, CDR1 is SEHNR and CDR2 is FQNEAQ (reference sequence). Trimming took off 3 bases at V and 1 base at J, with 7 bases between the two ends.

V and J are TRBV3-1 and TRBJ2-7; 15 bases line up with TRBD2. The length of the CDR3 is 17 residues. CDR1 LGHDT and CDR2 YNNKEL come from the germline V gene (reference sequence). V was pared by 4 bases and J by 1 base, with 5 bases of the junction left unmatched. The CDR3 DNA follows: TGTGCCAGCAGCCGCGGACTAGCGGGAGGGCGATCCTACGAGCAGTACTTC. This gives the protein CASSRGLAGGRSYEQYF.